This T cell receptor beta chain was captured by sequencing in a study of T cells in Graves' hyperthyroidism and ophthalmopathy. Researchers took RNA transcripts and amplified the TCR beta CDR3 regions from them. A first-round RT-PCR of the TCR CDR3 used the HTBI primer set. Each CDR3 protein is one row after TCRdb ran MiXCR on the multiplex PCR reads. Here the sample spans about 420,000 distinct CDR3 sequences, roughly 13% being singletons. The germline V and J ends were trimmed by 3 bases and 11 bases, with 16 bases remaining between them. Germline V gene lookup returns CDR1 SNHLY and CDR2 FYNNEI. The CDR3 consists of 14 residues. As to this clonotype: One base away lies a much larger clone, so this may be a sequencing read error.

The chain is built from TRBV2 and TRBJ1-4; no reliable D call. The sample taken for sequencing was blood. This clonotype was obtained from a woman in her late teens or twenties with Graves' hyperthyroidism. CDR3 nucleotide sequence: TGTGCCAGCAGTGACAGGAACATTTGGTTGAAACTGTTTTTT. Residues: CASSDRNIWLKLFF.